This is a list of T cell receptor beta chains from one sample in a study of blood T cell repertoires in COVID-19. Sequencing was performed with immunoSEQ multiplex PCR; in TCRdb, only in-frame clones are kept and a portion is missing. The table lists about 270,000 clones, approximately 80% of them singletons. The sample comprised peripheral blood. The receptors originated from a woman aged 45-60 years with active or convalescent COVID-19. Each CDR3 is given with its conserved first and last residue. A D gene is named only where the DNA matches it firmly. Some rows have no size entry. The others give once, few or many, or a class for an expanded clone.

-,-,TRBJ1-5,14,TRBV6-5,CASSSTGTRQPQHF,TGTGCCAGCAGTTCTACAGGGACACGGCAGCCCCAGCATTTT
TRBD1,once,TRBJ2-7,14,TRBV2,CASSGAGGDYEQYF,TGTGCCAGCAGTGGGGCAGGGGGCGATTACGAGCAGTACTTC
-,-,TRBJ2-7,13,TRBV5-1,CASSLAILGEQYF,TGCGCCAGCAGCTTGGCGATCCTCGGGGAGCAGTACTTC
TRBD1,-,TRBJ1-1,17,TRBV5-8,CASSLREGAFMNTEAFF,TGTGCCAGCAGCTTGCGGGAGGGGGCCTTTATGAACACTGAAGCTTTCTTT
TRBD2,-,TRBJ2-1,14,TRBV9,CASSAGGQYNEQFF,TGTGCCAGCAGCGCGGGAGGGCAGTACAATGAGCAGTTCTTC
TRBD1,once,TRBJ2-1,12,TRBV7-8,CATRTGDNEQFF,TGTGCCACCCGGACAGGGGACAATGAGCAGTTCTTC
-,-,TRBJ2-7,12,TRBV12-3/TRBV12-4,CASSLQGYEQYF,TGTGCCAGCAGTTTACAGGGATACGAGCAGTACTTC
-,-,TRBJ2-2,16,TRBV6-1,CASSEYQVGSTGELFF,TGTGCCAGCAGTGAATATCAAGTCGGGAGCACCGGGGAGCTGTTTTTT
TRBD1,few,TRBJ2-3,15,TRBV7-6,CASSLFPGTGDTQYF,TGTGCCAGCAGCTTATTCCCCGGGACAGGGGATACGCAGTATTTT
TRBD2,-,TRBJ2-3,16,TRBV18,CASSPPGGRVTDTQYF,TGTGCCAGCTCACCACCGGGCGGGAGGGTCACAGATACGCAGTATTTT
TRBD1,-,TRBJ2-1,17,TRBV30,CAWSKWRDRVAYNEQFF,TGTGCCTGGAGTAAGTGGAGAGACAGGGTTGCCTACAATGAGCAGTTCTTC
TRBD1,-,TRBJ1-4,14,TRBV5-5,CASSPTGNNEKLFF,TGTGCCAGCAGCCCGACAGGGAATAATGAAAAACTGTTTTTT
TRBD1,-,TRBJ1-1,16,TRBV2,CASRAGQGGTPTEAFF,TGTGCCAGCAGAGCGGGACAGGGTGGGACGCCGACTGAAGCTTTCTTT
-,-,TRBJ1-1,13,TRBV6-5,CASRETLNTEAFF,TGTGCCAGTCGAGAGACATTGAACACTGAAGCTTTCTTT
-,-,TRBJ2-7,13,TRBV5-1,CASSLDSTGEQYF,TGCGCCAGCAGCTTGGACTCAACCGGCGAGCAGTACTTC
-,once,TRBJ2-7,17,TRBV9,CASSVGMAGKGEIEQYF,TGTGCCAGCAGCGTTGGCATGGCAGGGAAAGGGGAAATCGAGCAGTACTTC
TRBD1,-,TRBJ1-1,14,TRBV5-1,CASSTAGGNTEAFF,TGCGCCAGCAGCACCGCAGGGGGGAACACTGAAGCTTTCTTT
TRBD1,-,TRBJ1-6,15,TRBV13,CASSSSTGPNSPLHF,TGTGCCAGCAGCTCCTCGACAGGGCCCAATTCACCCCTCCACTTT
-,-,TRBJ1-5,15,TRBV28,CASSFGTLFNQPQHF,TGTGCCAGCAGTTTTGGGACACTATTCAATCAGCCCCAGCATTTT
-,-,TRBJ1-5,18,TRBV19,CASSLRPGSFYSNQPQHF,TGTGCCAGTAGTTTACGTCCCGGGTCGTTCTATAGCAATCAGCCCCAGCATTTT
TRBD1,-,TRBJ2-7,17,TRBV14,CASSQPITGTAIYEQYF,TGTGCCAGCAGCCAACCCATAACCGGGACAGCCATTTACGAGCAGTACTTC
TRBD2,-,TRBJ2-1,14,TRBV6-5,CASRGLVPYNEQFF,TGTGCCAGCAGGGGACTAGTCCCGTACAATGAGCAGTTCTTC
-,-,TRBJ1-5,15,TRBV28,CASSLGGAGNQPQHF,TGTGCCAGCAGTTTAGGAGGGGCGGGCAATCAGCCCCAGCATTTT
TRBD1,-,TRBJ1-2,13,TRBV2,CASSGQGNYGYTF,TGTGCCAGCAGTGGACAGGGAAACTATGGCTACACCTTC
-,-,TRBJ2-7,18,TRBV5-1,CASSFGTGSPWSPYEQYF,TGCGCCAGCAGCTTCGGAACAGGGAGTCCTTGGTCTCCTTACGAGCAGTACTTC
-,-,TRBJ1-1,15,TRBV9,CASSVGNGGGTEAFF,TGTGCCAGCAGCGTAGGTAACGGGGGAGGCACTGAAGCTTTCTTT
-,-,TRBJ2-1,13,TRBV29-1,CSVELGGYNEQFF,TGCAGCGTTGAACTCGGCGGGTACAATGAGCAGTTCTTC
TRBD1,once,TRBJ2-7,18,TRBV15,CATSRVGRTGGAGYEQYF,TGTGCCACCAGCAGAGTCGGGCGGACAGGGGGCGCAGGGTACGAGCAGTACTTC
-,-,TRBJ2-3,13,TRBV27,CASRASGTDTQYF,TGTGCCAGCAGGGCTAGCGGCACAGATACGCAGTATTTT